Detailed here is one TCR beta chain. The antigen is undetermined. The sample comes from a study of beta chain features in type 1 diabetes. Study at large: The number of sorted cells examined across all samples was some 99 million. Whole-study findings and limits: Moderately but significantly shorter TCRB CDR3s were found in Type 1 diabetes patients in all four CD4+ subsets.

From germline, CDR1 is LNHNV and CDR2 YYDKDF (reference sequence). J lost 8 bases, V lost 4 bases, and 7 bases had no gene match. The CDR3 has 14 amino acids. cDNA synthesis used the whole RNA isolate, giving expressed TCRB sequences. The data were produced by immunoSEQ multiplex PCR, yet TCRdb's version contains in-frame clones alone and is incomplete. The repertoire consists of roughly 260,000 clones, with around 21% occurring once and the leading ten covering around 0.028%. The chain combines TRBV15 with TRBJ2-1, with 8 bases matching TRBD1. Sequencing used naive CD4+ T cells from blood. This clonotype was obtained from a middle-aged woman with type 1 diabetes. CDR3 nucleotide sequence: TGTGCCACCAGCACCCGGACAGGGAGAGATGAGCAGTTCTTC. Translation: CATSTRTGRDEQFF. The variable domain in full, with the rest retrieved from reference TRBV15 and TRBJ2-1, is DAMVIQNPRYQVTQFGKPVTLSCSQTLNHNVMYWYQQKSSQAPKLLFHYYDKDFNNEADTPDNFQSRRPNTSFCFLDIRSPGLGDTAMYLCATSTRTGRDEQFFGPGTRLTVL.